The rows below give T cell receptor beta chains drawn from one sample of a study of cytomegalovirus exposure and HLA in healthy donors. Repertoires were generated with immunoSEQ multiplex PCR, while TCRdb's copy carries only in-frame clones and drops some. The sample lists roughly 98,000 clones; about 90% were seen once. Input material: PBMCs. These receptors all stem from a young man in good health and CMV-seropositive. Both conserved end residues are trimmed from each CDR3. A D gene is named only where the DNA matches it firmly.

TRBJ2-6,TRBV29-1,TRBD2,SVTSDPGANVLT
TRBJ1-6,TRBV6-6,TRBD1,ASTRGQDNSPLH
TRBJ2-1,TRBV4-3,TRBD1,ASSIYRDRVYNEQF
TRBJ2-2,TRBV4-1,-,ASSRLGTGELF
TRBJ2-7,TRBV4-3,TRBD1,ASSPDRASYEQY
TRBJ1-4,TRBV4-2,-,ASSQGGQTTNEKLF
TRBJ2-5,TRBV13,-,ASSLKQALQETQY
TRBJ1-1,TRBV7-8,-,ASSSPGAGGNTEAF
TRBJ2-5,TRBV29-1,TRBD2,SARSGLAGGGETQY
TRBJ2-1,TRBV29-1,TRBD1,SVPGDSSSEQF
TRBJ2-3,TRBV27,-,ASSYTGEGDTQY
TRBJ2-7,TRBV6-1,-,ASGVGNTYEQY
TRBJ2-7,TRBV7-6,-,ASSLGRGASGFLYEQY
TRBJ2-7,TRBV5-5,TRBD2,ASSYGTSGSSYEQY
TRBJ2-7,TRBV7-9,-,ASSLAVYEQY
TRBJ2-1,TRBV5-1,TRBD2,ASSLMTSDNNEQF
TRBJ2-1,TRBV11-2,TRBD2,ASSLDRGGRVYNEQF
TRBJ2-7,TRBV19,TRBD1,ASSSGTGGPYEQY
TRBJ2-7,TRBV2,-,ASILGKTAGEQY
TRBJ2-7,TRBV11-3,-,ASSLGQPSSYEQY
TRBJ2-7,TRBV15,-,ATSRDRILGVYEQY
TRBJ1-5,TRBV6-5,-,ASSSGNWQPQH
TRBJ1-5,TRBV18,TRBD1,ASSETGGFQPQH
TRBJ2-7,TRBV28,TRBD2,ASSPGLAGTYEQY
TRBJ2-3,TRBV19,TRBD2,ASSQRLAGAADTQY
TRBJ1-1,TRBV5-4,-,ASSLQTGAEAF